The clone carrying this T cell receptor beta chain was seen only a few times. Its antigen is not known. The V gene's germline CDR1 is SGHDT and CDR2 YYEEEE. Trimming took off 2 bases at V and 10 bases at J, with 10 bases between the two ends. The CDR3 runs to 12 residues. This specimen comes from a study of T cells after yellow fever vaccination. Looking at the study overall: Each low-cell-number fraction was prepared by means of SMART-Seq v4 Ultra Low Input. Study conclusions and caveats: Most clones from primary vaccination resurfaced after the booster (around 95% CD4, over 75% CD8). FACS-sorted repertoires could harbor abundant contaminating bulk-population clonotypes. Clonotypes found in both CD4 and CD8 compartments made up a small share.

Each CDR3 protein gets one entry after TCRdb re-called the 5' RACE reads with MiXCR. The sample has around 310,000 distinct CDR3 sequences, 3.5% to 4.5% seen once. The clonotype was recovered from a man between 18 and 35 years old who received the YFV17D yellow fever vaccine. The sample was PBMCs, taken 15 days after the yellow fever booster vaccination. The rearrangement uses TRBV5-6 and TRBJ2-1; possible D gene TRBD1, 6 bases. The CDR3 nucleotides are TGTGCCAGCAGCTTACAGGGTCGCGAGCAGTTCTTC. The encoded protein is CASSLQGREQFF.